This T cell receptor (beta chain) was identified during a study of control samples from healthy donors and cancer patients. Some clones are missing from TCRdb's copy, which holds only in-frame ones; the method was immunoSEQ multiplex PCR. Of about 100,000 clones in the sample, about 90% were seen once. V lost 1 base to trimming and J lost 0 bases, with 6 bases between them. The CDR3 runs 15 residues. Germline V CDR1 and CDR2: SGHVS, FNYEAQ. The sequencing sample was made of blood. The receptor was isolated from a young woman in good health. This chain links TRBV7-6 with TRBJ2-2; D might be TRBD1 (6 bases). DNA for the CDR3: TGTGCCAGCAGCTTAGGACAGGCGAACACCGGGGAGCTGTTTTTT. Translated, it gives CASSLGQANTGELFF.